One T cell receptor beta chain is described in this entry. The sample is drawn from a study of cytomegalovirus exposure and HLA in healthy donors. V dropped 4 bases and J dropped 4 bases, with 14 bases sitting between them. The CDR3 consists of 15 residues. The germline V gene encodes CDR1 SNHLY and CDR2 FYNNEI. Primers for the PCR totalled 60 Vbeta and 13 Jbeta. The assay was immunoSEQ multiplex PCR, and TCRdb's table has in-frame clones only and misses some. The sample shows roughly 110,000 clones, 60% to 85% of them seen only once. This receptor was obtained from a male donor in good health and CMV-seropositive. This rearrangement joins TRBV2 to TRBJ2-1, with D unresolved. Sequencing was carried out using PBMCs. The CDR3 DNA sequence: TGTGCCAGCAGTGCCGGCGCGACTGGATACAATGAGCAGTTCTTC. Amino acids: CASSAGATGYNEQFF.